Listed here are 8 T cell receptor beta chains from one sample, sequenced in a study of blood T cell repertoires in COVID-19. TCRdb's copy holds only in-frame clones and misses some; the assay was immunoSEQ multiplex PCR. The table has about 67,000 clones, just under 80% seen once. The sample consisted of peripheral blood. These receptors were taken from a woman between 55 and 75 years old with acute or convalescent COVID-19.

The rearrangement uses TRBV6-1 and TRBJ2-3; 9 bases line up with TRBD1. The germline V gene encodes CDR1 MNHNS and CDR2 SASEGT. After removal of 1 base from V and 6 bases from J, the junction contained 2 bases not matched to a gene. This CDR3 comprises 14 residues. CDR3 residues: CASSEGTGADTQYF. In nucleotides, the CDR3 is TGTGCCAGCAGTGAAGGGACAGGGGCCGATACGCAGTATTTT.

This clone was detected only once. This sequence joins TRBV2 and TRBJ1-5; a possible D gene is TRBD1 (5 bases). Germline V gene data show CDR1 as SNHLY and CDR2 as FYNNEI. V was pared by 7 bases and J by 2 bases, with 9 bases between. The CDR3 is made up of 13 amino acids. This CDR3 reads CASIQEGNQPQHF. CDR3 DNA sequence: TGTGCCAGCATACAGGAAGGCAATCAGCCCCAGCATTTT.

This clone was observed a handful of times. This chain uses TRBV5-5 with TRBJ1-6, with 7 bases aligning to TRBD1. The CDR3 has 15 amino acids. CDR1 and CDR2 from the germline V gene are SGHKS and YYEKEE (reference sequence). J lost 7 bases, V lost 7 bases, and 11 bases had no gene match. In nucleotides, the CDR3 is TGTGCCAGCTCCCTCCTCGGGACAGCAAATTCACCCCTCCACTTT. It codes for CASSLLGTANSPLHF. Full variable domain (remainder filled in from reference TRBV5-5 and TRBJ1-6): DAGVTQSPTHLIKTRGQQVTLRCSPISGHKSVSWYQQVLGQGPQFIFQYYEKEERGRGNFPDRFSARQFPNYSSELNVNALLLGDSALYLCASSLLGTANSPLHFGNGTRLTVT.

V is TRBV4-1 and J is TRBJ2-7; 9 nucleotides agree with TRBD1. Germline CDR1 and CDR2: MGHRA and YSYEKL. The CDR3 totals 15 residues. The V gene end was trimmed by 2 bases and the J gene end by 4 bases; junction bases not matched to a gene: 6. The chain's CDR3 is CASSQTSGQGYEQYF. CDR3 nucleotides: TGCGCCAGCAGCCAAACCTCGGGACAGGGATACGAGCAGTACTTC.

The rearrangement joins TRBV7-6 to TRBJ2-2; 10 bases are a match to TRBD1. In germline, CDR1 is SGHVS, CDR2 FNYEAQ. V dropped 5 bases and J dropped 1; count of bases not matched to a gene: 1. This CDR3 is built from 15 residues. The CDR3, as DNA: TGTGCCAGCAGCCGGACAGGGGGGAACACCGGGGAGCTGTTTTTT. The encoded protein is CASSRTGGNTGELFF. Combining the CDR3 with reference TRBV7-6 and TRBJ2-2 gives the whole variable domain GAGVSQSPRYKVTKRGQDVALRCDPISGHVSLYWYRQALGQGPEFLTYFNYEAQQDKSGLPNDRFSAERPEGSISTLTIQRTEQRDSAMYRCASSRTGGNTGELFFGEGSRLTVL.

The chain carries TRBV7-9 and TRBJ1-4, with 10 bases matching TRBD1. V lost 1 base to trimming and J lost 7 bases; unmatched junction nucleotides: 6. Germline values: CDR1 SEHNR, CDR2 FQNEAQ (reference sequence). The CDR3 has 16 amino acids. DNA for the CDR3: TGTGCCAGCAGCTTAGTACTGACAGGGGGCTTTGAAAAACTGTTTTTT. Translating gives CASSLVLTGGFEKLFF.

The CDR3 coding sequence is TGTGCCAGCAGCTTGTCCCCCGGGGACACTGAAGCTTTCTTT. Residues: CASSLSPGDTEAFF. This rearrangement joins TRBV13 to TRBJ1-1, with D unclear. The germline V gene has CDR1 PRHDT and CDR2 FYEKMQ (reference sequence). The CDR3 length is 14 residues. With 3 bases removed from V and 3 bases from J, the gap between germline ends came to 11 bases.

The rearrangement uses TRBV9 and TRBJ1-3; 8 nucleotides agree with TRBD1. The CDR3 is 16 residues long. Germline V gene lookup returns CDR1 SGDLS and CDR2 YYNGEE. The V and J ends lost 4 bases and 3 bases, in that order; junction bases with no gene match: 9. Here the CDR3 DNA reads TGTGCCAGCAGCCCGCCGATAGACAGGGGTGGAAACACCATATATTTT. As protein: CASSPPIDRGGNTIYF. Looking up the rest from reference TRBV9 and TRBJ1-3 gives the full variable domain: DSGVTQTPKHLITATGQRVTLRCSPRSGDLSVYWYQQSLDQGLQFLIQYYNGEERAKGNILERFSAQQFPDLHSELNLSSLELGDSALYFCASSPPIDRGGNTIYFGEGSWLTVV.